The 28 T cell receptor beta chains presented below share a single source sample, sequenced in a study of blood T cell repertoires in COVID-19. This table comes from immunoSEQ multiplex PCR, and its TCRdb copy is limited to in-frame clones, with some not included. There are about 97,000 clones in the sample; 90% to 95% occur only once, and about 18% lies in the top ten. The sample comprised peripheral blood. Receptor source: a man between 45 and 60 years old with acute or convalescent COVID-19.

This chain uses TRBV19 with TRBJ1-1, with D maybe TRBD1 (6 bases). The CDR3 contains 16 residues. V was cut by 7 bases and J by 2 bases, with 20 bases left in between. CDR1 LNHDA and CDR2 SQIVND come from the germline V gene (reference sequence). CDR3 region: CASIPHKGGENTEAFF. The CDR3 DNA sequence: TGTGCCAGTATCCCTCATAAGGGGGGGGAAAACACTGAAGCTTTCTTT.

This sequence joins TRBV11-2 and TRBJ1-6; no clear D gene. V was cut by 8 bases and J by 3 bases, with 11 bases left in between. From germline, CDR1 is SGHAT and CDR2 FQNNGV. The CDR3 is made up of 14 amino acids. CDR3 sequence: CASRPGVYNSPLHF. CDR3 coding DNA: TGTGCCAGCCGCCCCGGAGTCTATAATTCACCCCTCCACTTT.

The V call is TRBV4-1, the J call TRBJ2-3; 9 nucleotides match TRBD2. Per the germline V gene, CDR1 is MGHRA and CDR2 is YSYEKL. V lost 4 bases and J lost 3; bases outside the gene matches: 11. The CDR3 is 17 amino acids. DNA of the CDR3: TGCGCCAGCAGCCTCACTTGGGCTAGCGGGGCGACAGATACGCAGTATTTT. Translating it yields CASSLTWASGATDTQYF.

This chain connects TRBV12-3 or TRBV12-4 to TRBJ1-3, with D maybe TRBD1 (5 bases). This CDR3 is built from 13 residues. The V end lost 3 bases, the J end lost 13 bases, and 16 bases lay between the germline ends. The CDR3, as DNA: TGTGCCAGCAGTTTCGGGGCCCGCGGGGCGATATATTTT. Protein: CASSFGARGAIYF.

The CDR3 loop is CAWTGRMNTEAFF. CDR3 nucleotide sequence: TGTGCCTGGACAGGGCGGATGAACACTGAAGCTTTCTTT. The chain links TRBV30 to TRBJ1-1; perhaps TRBD1 as D (5 bases). The CDR3 totals 13 residues. The V gene's germline CDR1 is GTSNPN and CDR2 SVGIG (reference sequence). V was trimmed by 4 bases and J by 0 bases, leaving 9 bases between them.

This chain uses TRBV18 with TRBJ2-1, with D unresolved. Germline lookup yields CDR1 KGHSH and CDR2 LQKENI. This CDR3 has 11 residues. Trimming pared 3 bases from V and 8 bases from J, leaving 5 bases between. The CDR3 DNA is TGTGCCAGCTCACCCTCAGATGAGCAGTTCTTC. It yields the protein CASSPSDEQFF.

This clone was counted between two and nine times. The CDR3 is CASSVGHTGGSENEQFF. DNA for the CDR3: TGTGCCAGCAGCGTAGGCCACACAGGGGGCTCTGAGAATGAGCAGTTCTTC. V is TRBV9 and J is TRBJ2-1; 9 positions agree with TRBD1. The germline V gene encodes CDR1 SGDLS and CDR2 YYNGEE. The CDR3 covers 17 residues. V gave up 0 bases and J gave up 7 bases; unmatched junction bases: 11.

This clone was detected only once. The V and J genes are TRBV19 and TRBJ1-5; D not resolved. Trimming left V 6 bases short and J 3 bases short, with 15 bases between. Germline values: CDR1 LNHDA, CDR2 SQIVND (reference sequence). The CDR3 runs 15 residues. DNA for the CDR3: TGTGCCAGTAGCCTAAGCGGCCGTATCAATCAGCCCCAGCATTTT. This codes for CASSLSGRINQPQHF.

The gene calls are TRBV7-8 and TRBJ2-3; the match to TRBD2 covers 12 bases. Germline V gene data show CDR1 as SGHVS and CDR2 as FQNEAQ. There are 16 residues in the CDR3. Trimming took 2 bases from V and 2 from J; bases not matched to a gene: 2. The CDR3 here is CASSLSSGGDTDTQYF. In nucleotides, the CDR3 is TGTGCCAGCAGCTTATCTAGCGGGGGGGACACAGATACGCAGTATTTT.

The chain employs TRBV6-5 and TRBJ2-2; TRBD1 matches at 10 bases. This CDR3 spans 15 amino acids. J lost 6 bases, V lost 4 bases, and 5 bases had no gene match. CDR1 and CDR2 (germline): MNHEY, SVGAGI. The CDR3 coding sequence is TGTGCCAGCAGTTCGACAGGGGGCTGGTCCGGGGAGCTGTTTTTT. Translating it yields CASSSTGGWSGELFF.

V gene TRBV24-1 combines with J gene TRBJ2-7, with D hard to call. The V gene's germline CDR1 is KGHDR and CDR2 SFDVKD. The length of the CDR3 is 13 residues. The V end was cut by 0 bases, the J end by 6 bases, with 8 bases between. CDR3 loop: CATSDLTAGEQYF. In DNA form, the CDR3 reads TGTGCCACCAGTGATTTGACCGCAGGCGAGCAGTACTTC.

The CDR3: CSVVGGSTNEKLFF. For the CDR3, the DNA is TGCAGCGTTGTGGGGGGGTCAACTAATGAAAAACTGTTTTTT. J is TRBJ1-4 and V is TRBV29-1, with D maybe TRBD1 (5 bases). Germline CDR1 is SQVTM and CDR2 is ANQGSEA. The CDR3 contains 14 residues. V lost 4 bases to trimming and J lost 0 bases, with 9 bases between them.

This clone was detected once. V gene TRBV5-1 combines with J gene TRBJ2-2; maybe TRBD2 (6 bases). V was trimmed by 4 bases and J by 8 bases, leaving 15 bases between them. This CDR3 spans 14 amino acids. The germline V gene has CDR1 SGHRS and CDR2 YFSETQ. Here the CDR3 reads CASSTAGQTGELFF. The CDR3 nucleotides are TGCGCCAGCAGCACGGCGGGGCAAACGGGGGAGCTGTTTTTT.

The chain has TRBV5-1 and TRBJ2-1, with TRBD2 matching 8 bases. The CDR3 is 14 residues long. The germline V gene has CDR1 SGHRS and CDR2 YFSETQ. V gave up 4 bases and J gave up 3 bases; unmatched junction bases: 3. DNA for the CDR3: TGCGCCAGCAGCCGGGAGGGGGGCTACAATGAGCAGTTCTTC. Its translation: CASSREGGYNEQFF.

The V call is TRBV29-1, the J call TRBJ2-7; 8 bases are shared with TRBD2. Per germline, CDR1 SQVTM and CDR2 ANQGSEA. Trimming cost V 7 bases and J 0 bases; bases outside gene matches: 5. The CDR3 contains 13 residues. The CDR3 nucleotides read TGCAGCGGCGGGGGGACACTCTCCTACGAGCAGTACTTC. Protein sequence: CSGGGTLSYEQYF.

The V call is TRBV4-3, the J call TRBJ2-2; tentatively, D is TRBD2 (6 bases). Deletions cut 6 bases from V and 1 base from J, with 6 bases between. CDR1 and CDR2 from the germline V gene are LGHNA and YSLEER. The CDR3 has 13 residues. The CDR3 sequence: CASRGGNTGELFF. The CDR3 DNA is TGCGCCAGCAGGGGGGGGAACACCGGGGAGCTGTTTTTT.

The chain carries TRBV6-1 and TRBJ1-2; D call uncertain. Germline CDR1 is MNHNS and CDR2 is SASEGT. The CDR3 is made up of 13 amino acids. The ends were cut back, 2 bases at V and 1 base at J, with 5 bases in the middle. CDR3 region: CASSERVNYGYTF. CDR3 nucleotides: TGTGCCAGCAGTGAAAGAGTTAACTATGGCTACACCTTC.

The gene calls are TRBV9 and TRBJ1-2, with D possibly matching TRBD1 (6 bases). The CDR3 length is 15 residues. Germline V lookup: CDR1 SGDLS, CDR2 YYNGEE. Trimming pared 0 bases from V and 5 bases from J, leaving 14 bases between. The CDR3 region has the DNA TGTGCCAGCAGCGTAGACCCCGGGGGGACATATGGCTACACCTTC. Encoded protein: CASSVDPGGTYGYTF.

CDR3 amino acids: CASSLARVGGTEAFF. The CDR3 DNA sequence: TGTGCCAGCAGCTTGGCGAGGGTAGGGGGCACTGAAGCTTTCTTT. The chain links TRBV5-4 to TRBJ1-1; D is possibly TRBD1 (6 bases). Germline lookup yields CDR1 SGHNT and CDR2 YYREEE (reference sequence). Deletions cut 0 bases from V and 4 bases from J, with 13 bases between. There are 15 residues in the CDR3.

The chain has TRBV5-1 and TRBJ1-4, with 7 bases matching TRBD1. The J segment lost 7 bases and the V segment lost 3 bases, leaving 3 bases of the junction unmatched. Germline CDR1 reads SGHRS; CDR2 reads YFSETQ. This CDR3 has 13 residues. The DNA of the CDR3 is TGCGCCAGCAGCTCAGGGACAGTTGAAAAACTGTTTTTT. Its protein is CASSSGTVEKLFF.

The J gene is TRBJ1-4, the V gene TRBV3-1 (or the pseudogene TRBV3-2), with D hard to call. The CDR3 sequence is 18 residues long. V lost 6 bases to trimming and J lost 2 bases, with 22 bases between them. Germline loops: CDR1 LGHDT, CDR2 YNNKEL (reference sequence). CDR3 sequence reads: CASRKKTLTLLTNEKLFF. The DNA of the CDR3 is TGTGCCAGCAGGAAGAAGACTCTTACCCTATTGACTAATGAAAAACTGTTTTTT.

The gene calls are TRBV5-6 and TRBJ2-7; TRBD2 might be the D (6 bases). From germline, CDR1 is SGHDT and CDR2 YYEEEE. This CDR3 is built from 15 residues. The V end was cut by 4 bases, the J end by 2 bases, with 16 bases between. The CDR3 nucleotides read TGTGCCAGCAGCCCCTTAGGAGGGCGGGCCTACGAGCAGTACTTC. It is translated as CASSPLGGRAYEQYF.

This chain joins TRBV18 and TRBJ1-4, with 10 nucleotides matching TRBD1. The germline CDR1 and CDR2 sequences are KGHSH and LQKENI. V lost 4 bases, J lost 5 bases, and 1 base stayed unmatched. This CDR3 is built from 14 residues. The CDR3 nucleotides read TGTGCCAGCTCACTGGACAGGGGGAATGAAAAACTGTTTTTT. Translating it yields CASSLDRGNEKLFF. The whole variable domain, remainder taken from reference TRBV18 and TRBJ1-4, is NAGVMQNPRHLVRRRGQEARLRCSPMKGHSHVYWYRQLPEEGLKFMVYLQKENIIDESGMPKERFSAEFPKEGPSILRIQQVVRGDSAAYFCASSLDRGNEKLFFGSGTQLSVL.

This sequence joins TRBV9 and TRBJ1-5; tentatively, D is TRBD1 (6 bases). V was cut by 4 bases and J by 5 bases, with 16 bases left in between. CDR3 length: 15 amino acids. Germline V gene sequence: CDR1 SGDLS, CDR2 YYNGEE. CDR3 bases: TGTGCCAGCAGCTCAGGACAGTCGGAGCATCAGCCCCAGCATTTT. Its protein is CASSSGQSEHQPQHF. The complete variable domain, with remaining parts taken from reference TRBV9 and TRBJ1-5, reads DSGVTQTPKHLITATGQRVTLRCSPRSGDLSVYWYQQSLDQGLQFLIQYYNGEERAKGNILERFSAQQFPDLHSELNLSSLELGDSALYFCASSSGQSEHQPQHFGDGTRLSIL.

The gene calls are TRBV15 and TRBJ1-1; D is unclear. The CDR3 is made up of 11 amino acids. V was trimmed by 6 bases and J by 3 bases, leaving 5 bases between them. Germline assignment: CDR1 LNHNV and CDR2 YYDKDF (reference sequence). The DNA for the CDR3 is TGTGCCACCAGGCGGGACACTGAAGCTTTCTTT. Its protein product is CATRRDTEAFF.

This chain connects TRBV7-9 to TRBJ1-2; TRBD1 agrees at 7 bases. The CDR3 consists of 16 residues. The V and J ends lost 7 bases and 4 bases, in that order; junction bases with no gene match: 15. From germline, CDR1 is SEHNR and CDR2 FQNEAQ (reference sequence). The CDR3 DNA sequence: TGTGCCAGCACCCGTAGTCCCCGGGACAGACTCTATGGCTACACCTTC. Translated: CASTRSPRDRLYGYTF.

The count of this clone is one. CDR3 nucleotides: TGTGCCAGCAGCTTAGGGCGGGATTTTCTCTATGGCTACACCTTC. It codes for CASSLGRDFLYGYTF. The chain links TRBV7-9 to TRBJ1-2; unclear D gene. CDR1 and CDR2 (germline): SEHNR, FQNEAQ (reference sequence). Trimming pared 1 base from V and 4 bases from J, leaving 13 bases between. The CDR3 totals 15 residues.

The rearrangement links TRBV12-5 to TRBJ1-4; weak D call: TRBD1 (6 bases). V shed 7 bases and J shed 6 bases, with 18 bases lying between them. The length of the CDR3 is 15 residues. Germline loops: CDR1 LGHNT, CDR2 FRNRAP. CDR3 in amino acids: CASAFGGGAYEKLFF. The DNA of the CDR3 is TGTGCTAGTGCCTTTGGGGGGGGCGCCTATGAAAAACTGTTTTTT.